A selection of T cell receptor beta chains follows, all from one sample in a study of cytomegalovirus exposure and HLA in healthy donors. TCRdb keeps only in-frame clones here, not all; method: immunoSEQ multiplex PCR. Of 200,000 or so clones in the sample, 77% were seen once. Sequencing was done on a sample of PBMCs. The receptors were gathered from a woman in her twenties or thirties in good health and CMV-seropositive. Both conserved end residues are part of each CDR3. The order of the fields is CDR3 protein, CDR3 DNA, clone size, J gene, V gene, D gene. D genes are given only for firm matches. Rows may omit the clone size; those that give it use once, few, many or a size class.

CDR3 protein: CASSIGGRAHTEAFF
CDR3 DNA: TGTGCCAGTAGTATAGGGGGCCGGGCGCACACTGAAGCTTTCTTT
clone size: .
J gene: TRBJ1-1
V gene: TRBV19
D gene: .

CDR3 protein: CASSPGGPPEQYF
CDR3 DNA: TGTGCCAGCAGCCCCGGGGGGCCCCCGGAGCAGTACTTC
clone size: .
J gene: TRBJ2-7
V gene: TRBV5-6
D gene: .

CDR3 protein: CASTETGLNQPQHF
CDR3 DNA: TGTGCCAGCACGGAGACAGGATTAAATCAGCCCCAGCATTTT
clone size: few
J gene: TRBJ1-5
V gene: TRBV2
D gene: .

CDR3 protein: CASSSQGARGYGYTF
CDR3 DNA: TGTGCCAGCAGCTCCCAGGGGGCTAGAGGCTATGGCTACACCTTC
clone size: once
J gene: TRBJ1-2
V gene: TRBV7-9
D gene: TRBD1

CDR3 protein: CASSPTTSGSSYEQYF
CDR3 DNA: TGCGCCAGCAGCCCTACGACTAGCGGGAGTTCCTACGAGCAGTACTTC
clone size: .
J gene: TRBJ2-7
V gene: TRBV5-1
D gene: TRBD2

CDR3 protein: CASSLALGGQNSPLHF
CDR3 DNA: TGTGCCAGCAGCTTGGCCTTAGGCGGGCAAAATTCACCCCTCCACTTT
clone size: once
J gene: TRBJ1-6
V gene: TRBV5-5
D gene: .

CDR3 protein: CASSPYQETQYF
CDR3 DNA: TGTGCCAGCAGCCCGTACCAAGAGACCCAGTACTTC
clone size: .
J gene: TRBJ2-5
V gene: TRBV7-6
D gene: .

CDR3 protein: CASSPDRDRGTGELFF
CDR3 DNA: TGCGCCAGCAGCCCCGACCGGGACAGGGGGACCGGGGAGCTGTTTTTT
clone size: .
J gene: TRBJ2-2
V gene: TRBV4-1
D gene: TRBD1

CDR3 protein: CASSLGFGGVKYNEQFF
CDR3 DNA: TGTGCCAGCAGCTTAGGGTTCGGGGGAGTTAAGTACAATGAGCAGTTCTTC
clone size: .
J gene: TRBJ2-1
V gene: TRBV7-3
D gene: .

CDR3 protein: CASSYSPGWYGYTF
CDR3 DNA: TGTGCCAGCAGTTACTCGCCAGGGTGGTATGGCTACACCTTC
clone size: large
J gene: TRBJ1-2
V gene: TRBV6-5
D gene: .

CDR3 protein: CASAGGAGNTGELFF
CDR3 DNA: TGTGCCAGCGCGGGGGGAGCGGGCAACACCGGGGAGCTGTTTTTT
clone size: once
J gene: TRBJ2-2
V gene: TRBV28
D gene: TRBD2

CDR3 protein: CTSSQDGEGPKNIQYF
CDR3 DNA: TGCACCAGCAGCCAAGATGGGGAGGGACCCAAAAACATTCAGTACTTC
clone size: .
J gene: TRBJ2-4
V gene: TRBV1
D gene: .

CDR3 protein: CASRFGLAVQETQYF
CDR3 DNA: TGTGCCAGCAGGTTCGGACTAGCGGTCCAAGAGACCCAGTACTTC
clone size: .
J gene: TRBJ2-5
V gene: TRBV28
D gene: TRBD2

CDR3 protein: CASSVRVAGAIVQETQYF
CDR3 DNA: TGTGCCAGCAGTGTGAGAGTAGCGGGGGCCATTGTCCAAGAGACCCAGTACTTC
clone size: .
J gene: TRBJ2-5
V gene: TRBV2
D gene: TRBD2

CDR3 protein: CASSQEGSSSYEQYF
CDR3 DNA: TGTGCCAGCAGCCAAGAAGGTAGCAGCTCCTACGAGCAGTACTTC
clone size: few
J gene: TRBJ2-7
V gene: TRBV4-2
D gene: .

CDR3 protein: CASSPSQGKTIDEQYF
CDR3 DNA: TGCGCCAGCAGCCCTTCCCAGGGTAAGACGATCGACGAGCAGTACTTC
clone size: few
J gene: TRBJ2-7
V gene: TRBV4-3
D gene: .

CDR3 protein: CASQTGEGSSNQPQHF
CDR3 DNA: TGTGCCAGCCAAACGGGGGAGGGATCCTCGAATCAGCCCCAGCATTTT
clone size: .
J gene: TRBJ1-5
V gene: TRBV21-1
D gene: .

CDR3 protein: CASSETSGRAREQYF
CDR3 DNA: TGTGCCAGCAGCGAGACTAGCGGGAGGGCGAGGGAGCAGTACTTC
clone size: .
J gene: TRBJ2-5
V gene: TRBV6-1
D gene: TRBD2

CDR3 protein: CASNRAGGYNEQFF
CDR3 DNA: TGTGCCAGCAATAGAGCGGGGGGGTACAATGAGCAGTTCTTC
clone size: .
J gene: TRBJ2-1
V gene: TRBV2
D gene: TRBD2

CDR3 protein: CASSLTWGEREYHEQFF
CDR3 DNA: TGTGCCAGCAGCTTGACCTGGGGGGAGCGGGAGTATCATGAGCAGTTCTTC
clone size: .
J gene: TRBJ2-1
V gene: TRBV7-9
D gene: TRBD2

CDR3 protein: CASSFAGEETQYF
CDR3 DNA: TGCGCCAGCAGCTTCGCAGGGGAAGAGACCCAGTACTTC
clone size: .
J gene: TRBJ2-5
V gene: TRBV5-1
D gene: .

CDR3 protein: CASSIQAGVVETQYF
CDR3 DNA: TGTGCCAGTAGTATTCAAGCGGGAGTGGTGGAGACCCAGTACTTC
clone size: .
J gene: TRBJ2-5
V gene: TRBV19
D gene: TRBD2

CDR3 protein: CASSRDFSSYNEQFF
CDR3 DNA: TGCGCCAGCTCAAGGGACTTCAGCTCCTACAATGAGCAGTTCTTC
clone size: .
J gene: TRBJ2-1
V gene: TRBV5-1
D gene: .